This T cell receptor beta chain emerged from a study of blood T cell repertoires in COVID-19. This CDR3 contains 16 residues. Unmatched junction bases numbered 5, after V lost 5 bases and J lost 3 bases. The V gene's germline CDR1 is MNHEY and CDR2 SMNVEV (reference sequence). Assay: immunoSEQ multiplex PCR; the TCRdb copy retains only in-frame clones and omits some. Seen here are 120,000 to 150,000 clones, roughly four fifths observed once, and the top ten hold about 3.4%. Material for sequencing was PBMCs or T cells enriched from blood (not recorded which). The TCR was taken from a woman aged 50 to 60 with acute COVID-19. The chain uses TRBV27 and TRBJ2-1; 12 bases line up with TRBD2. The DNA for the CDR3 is TGTGCCAGCAGTACGGGACTAGCGGGTAACTACAATGAGCAGTTCTTC. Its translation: CASSTGLAGNYNEQFF.